The entry that follows covers one TCR beta chain sequence. Its antigen is unidentified. Amplification yielded TCR beta CDR3 regions, with RNA transcripts as the source. The primer set for the first-round RT-PCR of the TCR CDR3 was HTBI. TCRdb re-called the multiplex PCR reads through MiXCR, storing one row per CDR3 protein. This sample carries about 700,000 distinct CDR3 sequences, about 45% of them seen once, and the ten largest clones take less than 9.5%. These data are taken from a study of T cells in Graves' hyperthyroidism and ophthalmopathy. Every diagnosis used clinical symptoms, serum thyroxine and TRAb, thyroid ultrasound and orbital computed tomography. The CDR3 has 12 residues. Germline CDR1 reads MGHDK; CDR2 reads SYGVNS. Deletions cut 10 bases from V and 5 bases from J, with 14 bases between. Findings of the study overall: A model of 13 V-J pairs discriminated ophthalmopathy from stable hyperthyroidism.

The rearrangement links TRBV25-1 to TRBJ1-1; D remains ambiguous. Sequences were obtained from peripheral blood or thyroid tissue (not recorded which). The sequence derives from an adult man with Graves' disease, either hyperthyroidism or ophthalmopathy (not recorded which). DNA for the CDR3: TGTGCCAACGTCGCCGGCAAAACTGAAGCTTTCTTT. Its protein is CANVAGKTEAFF.